A single sample is the source of the 2 T cell receptor beta chains below, sequenced in a study of blood T cell repertoires in COVID-19. The repertoire was sequenced with immunoSEQ multiplex PCR; TCRdb's copy has only in-frame clones and lacks some. The repertoire holds 70,000 to 80,000 clones, with around 93% as singletons. Input material: peripheral blood. These receptors all come from an older woman with active COVID-19.

V usage is TRBV5-1 and J usage is TRBJ2-2; 13 nucleotides agree with TRBD2. This CDR3 has 19 residues. With V trimmed by 3 bases and J by 4 bases, 12 bases remained unmatched. The germline V gene has CDR1 SGHRS and CDR2 YFSETQ. The chain's CDR3 is CASSSGLAGDYVGTGELFF. CDR3 nucleotide sequence: TGCGCCAGCAGCTCCGGACTAGCGGGAGATTATGTGGGCACCGGGGAGCTGTTTTTT.

The genes are TRBV7-9 and TRBJ2-5; 7 bases line up with TRBD2. This CDR3 has 14 amino acids. The germline V gene has CDR1 SEHNR and CDR2 FQNEAQ (reference sequence). J lost 2 bases, V lost 5 bases, and 5 bases had no gene match. CDR3 nucleotide sequence: TGTGCCAGCAGCACCGGGACTAATCAAGAGACCCAGTACTTC. This sequence encodes CASSTGTNQETQYF. The full variable domain, its missing parts supplied by reference TRBV7-9 and TRBJ2-5, is DTGVSQNPRHKITKRGQNVTFRCDPISEHNRLYWYRQTLGQGPEFLTYFQNEAQLEKSRLLSDRFSAERPKGSFSTLEIQRTEQGDSAMYLCASSTGTNQETQYFGPGTRLLVL.